The 17 T cell receptor beta chains in this list originate from one sample, sequenced in a study of blood T cells in healthy people across ages. Sample-barcoded 5' priming and a J-beta primer mix drove a second PCR of about 7 to 12 cycles. TCRdb used MiXCR to reprocess the 5' RACE reads, holding one entry per CDR3 protein. Among roughly 1,100,000 distinct CDR3 sequences listed, 20% to 25% were seen once. The same data also contributed to another study, on T cells of mothers and their children.

Sequencing was carried out using blood. The source of these receptors is a girl aged 2 to 10 in good health.

This clonotype was detected a few times. This sequence joins TRBV10-3 and TRBJ1-1; no clear D gene. The CDR3 has 13 amino acids. Per the germline V gene, CDR1 is ENHRY and CDR2 is SYGVKD. The V gene lost 6 bases and the J gene lost 4 bases, with 12 bases spanning the gap. Here the CDR3 DNA reads TGTGCCATCAGGGAAGTCGCGGGCACTGAAGCTTTCTTT. Amino acids: CAIREVAGTEAFF.

The genes are TRBV6-6 and TRBJ2-3, with 9 bases that match TRBD2. V dropped 2 bases and J dropped 6; count of bases not matched to a gene: 9. The CDR3 loop spans 16 amino acids. The germline CDR1 and CDR2 sequences are MNHNY and SVGAGI (reference sequence). The CDR3 DNA reads as TGTGCCAGCAGTTACCCCCTGGGGGCGGGGGGGGATACGCAGTATTTT. Translating it yields CASSYPLGAGGDTQYF.

The J gene is TRBJ2-3, the V gene TRBV6-2 or TRBV6-3; D assignment may be TRBD1 or TRBD2 (5 bases each). The CDR3 runs 14 residues. V lost 2 bases and J 6 bases, leaving 12 bases between the germline ends. The germline gives CDR1 MNHEY, CDR2 SVGEGT. The CDR3 sequence: CASSYDGGWDTQYF. The CDR3 nucleotides are TGTGCCAGCAGTTACGATGGGGGTTGGGATACGCAGTATTTT.

This clonotype was seen once. A much larger clone differs by one base, so this may be a read error. The chain is built from TRBV12-5 and TRBJ2-4; 7 bases are shared with TRBD1. Germline values: CDR1 LGHNT, CDR2 FRNRAP. V was pared by 3 bases and J by 5 bases, with 13 bases of the junction left unmatched. There are 17 residues in the CDR3. CDR3 nucleotide sequence: TGTGCTAGTGGTTTCTTTCCCAAAGACAGGGCCGAAAACATTCAGTACTTC. Translating it yields CASGFFPKDRAENIQYF. Full variable domain (rest looked up from reference TRBV12-5 and TRBJ2-4): DARVTQTPRHKVTEMGQEVTMRCQPILGHNTVFWYRQTMMQGLELLAYFRNRAPLDDSGMPKDRFSAEMPDATLATLKIQPSEPRDSAVYFCASGFFPKDRAENIQYFGAGTRLSVL.

In its sample, this clonotype was seen a few times. This chain uses TRBV28 with TRBJ2-5; 12 bases are a match to TRBD2. The CDR3 loop spans 16 amino acids. The germline V gene encodes CDR1 MDHEN and CDR2 SYDVKM. V dropped 8 bases and J dropped 5; count of bases not matched to a gene: 12. CDR3 nucleotide sequence: TGTGCCAGCGATTACGGACTAGCGGGGACGCAGGAGACCCAGTACTTC. This translates into CASDYGLAGTQETQYF.

This clonotype has just a few counts. The chain uses TRBV28 and TRBJ1-6; D perhaps matches TRBD1 (5 bases). The CDR3 sequence is 15 residues long. Germline V lookup: CDR1 MDHEN, CDR2 SYDVKM. V was trimmed by 7 bases and J by 8 bases, leaving 18 bases between them. The CDR3 loop reads CASTLTVWEDSPLHF. DNA of the CDR3: TGTGCCAGCACCCTGACAGTTTGGGAGGATTCACCCCTCCACTTT.

Points on this clonotype: Relative to the germline gene, one junction end is altered; a read error may explain this. The rearrangement links TRBV20-1 to TRBJ1-1; TRBD1 might be the D (5 bases). The CDR3 contains 13 residues. Germline V gene sequence: CDR1 DFQATT, CDR2 SNEGSKA (reference sequence). This chain's CDR3 is CSARVAGTTEAFF. The CDR3 DNA reads TGCAGTGCTAGAGTAGCAGGGACCACTGAGGCTTTCTTT.

There are a few counts of this clonotype. The chain combines TRBV5-6 with TRBJ2-5, with 9 nucleotides matching TRBD2. J gave up 0 bases and V 5 bases, and 5 bases lay outside the gene matches. This CDR3 is 15 amino acids long. Germline CDR1 SGHDT, CDR2 YYEEEE. The CDR3 nucleotides are TGTGCCAGCAGTAGGGCGGGGGGGCACCAAGAGACCCAGTACTTC. It encodes CASSRAGGHQETQYF.

This clonotype was recorded a few times. This chain links TRBV27 with TRBJ2-5; tentatively, D is TRBD2 (5 bases). Between the trimmed V and J ends, which lost 5 bases and 7 bases, there was a span of 14 bases. CDR1 and CDR2 from the germline V gene are MNHEY and SMNVEV (reference sequence). The CDR3 length is 13 residues. CDR3 sequence (DNA): TGTGCCAGCAGTCCTCGGGCGGGCGGGACCCAGTACTTC. Protein product: CASSPRAGGTQYF.

This clonotype has at least ten counts. The rearrangement joins TRBV28 to TRBJ2-7, with D possibly matching TRBD1 (6 bases). V was shortened by 6 bases and J by 3 bases, with 12 bases between the two germline ends. The CDR3 loop spans 13 amino acids. Per germline, CDR1 MDHEN and CDR2 SYDVKM. CDR3 region: CASSLSRGYEQYF. The CDR3 DNA reads as TGTGCCAGCAGCTTGAGCAGGGGCTACGAGCAGTACTTC.

The chain links TRBV24-1 to TRBJ2-1; possibly TRBD1 for D (5 bases). V was cut by 4 bases and J by 3 bases, with 12 bases left in between. CDR1 is KGHDR and CDR2 is SFDVKD in the germline V gene. This CDR3 has 15 residues. Here the CDR3 DNA reads TGTGCCACCAGTGAGTCCTTGGGGCGCTACAATGAGCAGTTCTTC. The encoded protein is CATSESLGRYNEQFF.

The chain is built from TRBV12-3 or TRBV12-4 and TRBJ2-1; 11 nucleotides align to TRBD2. With 7 bases clipped from V and 0 bases from J, the junction kept 2 bases outside the gene matches. CDR3 length equals 15 residues. The CDR3 is CASIGTSGSYNEQFF. DNA of the CDR3: TGTGCCAGCATTGGGACTAGCGGCTCCTACAATGAGCAGTTCTTC.

The chain links TRBV29-1 to TRBJ1-2, with 9 bases lining up with TRBD1. Trimming took 3 bases from V and 7 from J; bases not matched to a gene: 6. Germline V gene lookup returns CDR1 SQVTM and CDR2 ANQGSEA. This CDR3 is built from 13 residues. The CDR3 coding sequence is TGCAGCGTTGATAGGGACAGGGCTAGTGGCTACACCTTC. This gives the protein CSVDRDRASGYTF.

Points on this clonotype: At one of its ends the junction is not consistent with the germline gene, which may arise from a read error. The J gene is TRBJ2-1, the V gene TRBV5-6; tentative D call: TRBD2 (5 bases). The CDR3 totals 16 residues. Germline assignment: CDR1 SGHDT and CDR2 YYEEEE. CDR3: CVSSSTPLGSYNEQFF. DNA for the CDR3: TGTGTCAGCAGCTCGACTCCACTAGGCTCCTACAATGAGCAGTTCTTC.

V is TRBV6-1 and J is TRBJ2-3; TRBD1 is a possible D gene (6 bases). CDR3 size: 14 residues. Germline CDR1 and CDR2: MNHNS and SASEGT. V lost 3 bases and J lost 2, with 9 bases in between. CDR3 sequence reads: CASSEDRATDTQYF. CDR3 nucleotide sequence: TGTGCCAGCAGTGAGGACAGAGCCACAGATACGCAGTATTTT.

This clonotype was recorded a few times. The rearrangement uses TRBV6-1 and TRBJ2-5; D may be TRBD2 (5 bases). V was clipped by 2 bases and J by 2 bases, with 15 bases between them. The germline V gene has CDR1 MNHNS and CDR2 SASEGT. The CDR3 spans 16 residues. This chain's CDR3 is CASSEPKGANQETQYF. The CDR3, as DNA: TGTGCCAGCAGTGAACCGAAGGGAGCGAATCAAGAGACCCAGTACTTC.

V and J are TRBV11-2 and TRBJ2-3; D unclear. The V gene's germline CDR1 is SGHAT and CDR2 FQNNGV. Between the trimmed V and J ends, which lost 0 bases and 5 bases, there was a span of 12 bases. The CDR3 covers 15 residues. DNA for the CDR3: TGTGCCAGCAGCTTAGACCACGTCGAAGGAGATACGCAGTATTTT. Amino acids: CASSLDHVEGDTQYF.